This section outlines one TCR beta chain sequence together with its context. This sample is part of a study of T cell changes during pregnancy in multiple sclerosis. The table came from immunoSEQ multiplex PCR; TCRdb's copy has only in-frame clones and leaves some out. The table lists 35,000 to 40,000 clones, about 88% of them singletons. Sequences were derived from CD8+ T cells from peripheral blood mononuclear cells, sampled in the third trimester of pregnancy. The clonotype was recovered from a female donor with multiple sclerosis, enrolled in a pregnancy study.

CDR3 nucleotide sequence: TGTGCCAGCAGCCCCCAGGTCGAGAGCTACACCTTC. Translation: CASSPQVESYTF. The chain has TRBV16 and TRBJ1-2; D is unclear. V lost 4 bases and J 9 bases, leaving 12 bases between the germline ends. Per germline, CDR1 KGHSY and CDR2 FQNENV. This CDR3 region has 12 residues.